This T cell receptor beta chain was captured in a study of tumor and adjacent non-tumor tissue in lung cancer. Germline V gives CDR1 MGHRA, CDR2 YSYEKL. This CDR3 comprises 16 residues. Study-wide results and limits: In normal lung, the top 100 clones were significantly more dominant than in tumor. TCR diversity was significantly greater in tumor than normal lung tissue.

This sample's RNA came from whole unsorted tissue. On this clonotype: Antigen unknown. Germline is not matched at one junction end, which may reflect a read error.

A modified ARM-PCR protocol with three rounds of nested PCR amplified TCRbeta. TCRdb recomputed calls from the multiplex PCR reads with MiXCR, one row per CDR3 protein. Counted here are some 71,000 distinct CDR3 sequences, 55% to 75% occurring once; the ten biggest clones make up about 9.2%. The chain has TRBV4-1 and TRBJ2-3; 9 nucleotides match TRBD1. This TCR came from a woman aged 40 to 50 with non-small cell lung cancer. The sequenced sample consisted of lung tumor tissue. The DNA of the CDR3 is TGCGCCAACAGCCAAGATCCTGGGACAGGGTACTATACGCAGTATTTT. As protein: CANSQDPGTGYYTQYF.